The 9 T cell receptor beta chains reported below all come from one sample, sequenced in a study of a mutant IDH1 vaccine in newly diagnosed glioma. As to time point: week 23, last vaccination. Each dose of the vaccine consisted of 300 ug of mutant IDH1 20-mer peptide, with topical imiquimod. The repertoire was sequenced with immunoSEQ multiplex PCR; TCRdb's copy has only in-frame clones and lacks some. The sample lists 40,000 or so clones, roughly 83% occurring once. Antigens of these TCRs are unknown. The sample was PBMCs, taken from a glioma patient whose treatment included an IDH1 peptide vaccine. These receptors originate from a woman between 18 and 30 years old with glioma. Some clones in this sample may be carry-over from other donors' samples.

This clone was seen only a few times. V gene TRBV6-1 combines with J gene TRBJ1-5, with TRBD1 as a possible D gene (5 bases). Germline V gene lookup returns CDR1 MNHNS and CDR2 SASEGT. V lost 2 bases, J lost 5 bases, and 10 bases lay in between. The CDR3 has 14 residues. The CDR3, as DNA: TGTGCCAGCAGTGAAACCGGCAGGGATCAGCCCCAGCATTTT. Translating it yields CASSETGRDQPQHF.

Here the CDR3 reads CAISEVGAGYTF. The CDR3 DNA is TGTGCCATCAGTGAGGTGGGGGCCGGCTACACCTTC. The V call is TRBV10-3, the J call TRBJ1-2; a weak D match, TRBD1 (6 bases). Trimming stripped 2 bases from V and 8 bases from J, with 9 bases between. CDR1 ENHRY and CDR2 SYGVKD come from the germline V gene. The CDR3 spans 12 residues.

The chain is built from TRBV9 and TRBJ1-1; 9 nucleotides agree with TRBD1. V gave up 0 bases and J gave up 11 bases; unmatched junction bases: 8. Germline CDR1 reads SGDLS; CDR2 reads YYNGEE. The length of the CDR3 is 14 residues. This chain's CDR3 is CASSVAQTGGEAFF. Here the CDR3 DNA reads TGTGCCAGCAGCGTAGCTCAGACAGGGGGTGAGGCTTTCTTT.

This clone was observed a single time. The gene calls are TRBV29-1 and TRBJ1-1; tentatively, D is TRBD1 (6 bases). The germline V and J ends were trimmed by 1 base and 5 bases, with 8 bases remaining between them. This CDR3 comprises 12 residues. Germline CDR1 and CDR2: SQVTM and ANQGSEA. CDR3 in amino acids: CSVEVGTTEAFF. The CDR3, as DNA: TGCAGCGTTGAAGTTGGGACAACTGAAGCTTTCTTT.

The chain joins TRBV5-1 to TRBJ1-1, with 7 bases lining up with TRBD1. V shed 2 bases, J shed 5 bases, and the junction held 6 bases outside the gene matches. Germline values: CDR1 SGHRS, CDR2 YFSETQ. The CDR3 loop spans 14 amino acids. DNA of the CDR3: TGCGCCAGCAGCTTACAGACAGGGAAAACTGAAGCTTTCTTT. Translating gives CASSLQTGKTEAFF.

The chain links TRBV21-1 to TRBJ1-4; the table's D call, TRBD1, was not checked against the DNA. TRBV21-1 is listed as a pseudogene. The length of the CDR3 is 13 residues. This chain's CDR3 is CASSNTTNEKLFF. The CDR3 DNA follows: TGTGCCAGCAGCAACACAACTAATGAAAAACTGTTTTTT.

The V gene is TRBV11-1, the J gene TRBJ1-1, with D possibly being TRBD1 (6 bases). Germline CDR1 SGHAT, CDR2 FQDESV (reference sequence). CDR3 length: 13 residues. Trimming shortened V by 2 bases and J by 7 bases, and 11 bases separated the two germline ends. The DNA for the CDR3 is TGTGCCAGCAGCTTATACCTACAGGGTGAAGCTTTCTTT. Translating gives CASSLYLQGEAFF.

The J gene is TRBJ2-2, the V gene TRBV4-3, with no clear D. The ends were cut back, 1 base at V and 6 bases at J, with 6 bases in the middle. Germline V gives CDR1 LGHNA, CDR2 YSLEER. The CDR3 runs to 13 residues. DNA of the CDR3: TGCGCCAGCAGCCAAGGTTATTCCGGGGAGCTGTTTTTT. This translates into CASSQGYSGELFF.

The V gene is TRBV7-9, the J gene TRBJ1-4; a weak D match, TRBD1 (5 bases). Germline values: CDR1 SEHNR, CDR2 FQNEAQ (reference sequence). CDR3 length equals 13 residues. Trimming left V 5 bases short and J 4 bases short, with 8 bases between. Here the CDR3 DNA reads TGTGCCAGCAGCCGGGACGGTAATGAAAAACTGTTTTTT. This codes for CASSRDGNEKLFF.